The clone carrying this T cell receptor beta chain was seen more than once but under ten times. It was with a sample-barcoded 5' primer and a J-beta primer mix that a second PCR of about 7 to 12 cycles was run. The study obtained at least 3 million CDR3-containing paired-end reads from every sample. Using its own MiXCR run on the 5' RACE reads, TCRdb lists one record per CDR3 protein. The table shows some 1,500,000 distinct CDR3 sequences, with under 55% occurring only once. This sample was taken from a study of blood T cells in healthy people across ages. In germline, CDR1 is SGHRS, CDR2 YFSETQ. Trimming took 0 bases from V and 3 from J, leaving 6 bases between them. The CDR3 spans 13 residues.

Sequencing input: blood. The chain employs TRBV5-1 and TRBJ2-5; D is unresolved. The clonotype comes from a woman younger than 30 in good health. The CDR3 reads CASSLGGKETQYF. In nucleotides, the CDR3 is TGCGCCAGCAGCTTGGGTGGGAAAGAGACCCAGTACTTC.